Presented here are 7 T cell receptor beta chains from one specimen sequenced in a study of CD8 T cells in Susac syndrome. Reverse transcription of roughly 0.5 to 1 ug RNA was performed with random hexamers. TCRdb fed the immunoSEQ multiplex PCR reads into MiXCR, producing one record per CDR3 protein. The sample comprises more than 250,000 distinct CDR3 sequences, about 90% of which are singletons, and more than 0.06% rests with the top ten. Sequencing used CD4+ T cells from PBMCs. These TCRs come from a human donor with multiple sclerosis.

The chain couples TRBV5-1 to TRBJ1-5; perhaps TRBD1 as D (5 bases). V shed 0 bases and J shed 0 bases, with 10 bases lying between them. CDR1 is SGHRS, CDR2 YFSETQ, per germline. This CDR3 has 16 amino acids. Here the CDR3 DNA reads TGCGCCAGCAGCTTGGGGGACGGTAATAGCAATCAGCCCCAGCATTTT. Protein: CASSLGDGNSNQPQHF.

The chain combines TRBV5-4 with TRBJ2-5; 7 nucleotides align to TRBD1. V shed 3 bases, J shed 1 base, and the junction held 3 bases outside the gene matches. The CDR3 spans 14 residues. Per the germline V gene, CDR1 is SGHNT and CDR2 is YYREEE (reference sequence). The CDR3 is CASSSGQSQETQYF. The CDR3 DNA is TGTGCCAGCAGCTCGGGACAGTCCCAAGAGACCCAGTACTTC.

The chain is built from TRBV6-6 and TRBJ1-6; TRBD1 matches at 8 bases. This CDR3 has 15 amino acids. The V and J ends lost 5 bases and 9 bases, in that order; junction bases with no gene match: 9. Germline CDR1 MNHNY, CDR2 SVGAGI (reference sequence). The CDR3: CASSQTGTGFSPLHF. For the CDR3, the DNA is TGTGCCAGCAGTCAGACTGGGACAGGTTTTTCACCCCTCCACTTT.

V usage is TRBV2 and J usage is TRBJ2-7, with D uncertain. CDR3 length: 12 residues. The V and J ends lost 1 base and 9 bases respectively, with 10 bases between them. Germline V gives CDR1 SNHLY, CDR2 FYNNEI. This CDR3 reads CASSEVPVVQYF. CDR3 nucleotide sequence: TGTGCCAGCAGTGAAGTTCCGGTTGTGCAGTACTTC.

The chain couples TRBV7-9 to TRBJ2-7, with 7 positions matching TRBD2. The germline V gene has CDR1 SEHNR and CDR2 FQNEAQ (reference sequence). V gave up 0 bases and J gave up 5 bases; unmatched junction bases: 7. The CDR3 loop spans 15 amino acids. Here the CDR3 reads CASSLASVAGDEQYF. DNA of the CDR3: TGTGCCAGCAGCTTAGCGTCGGTAGCGGGCGACGAGCAGTACTTC.

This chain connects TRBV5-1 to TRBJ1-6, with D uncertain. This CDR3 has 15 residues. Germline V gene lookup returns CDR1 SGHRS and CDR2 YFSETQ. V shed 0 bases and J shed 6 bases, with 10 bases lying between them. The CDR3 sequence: CASSLDGVVNSPLHF. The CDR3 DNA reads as TGCGCCAGCAGCTTGGATGGGGTCGTTAATTCACCCCTCCACTTT.

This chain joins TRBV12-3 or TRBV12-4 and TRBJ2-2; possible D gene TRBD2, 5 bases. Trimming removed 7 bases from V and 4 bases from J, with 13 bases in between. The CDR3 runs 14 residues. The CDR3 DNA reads TGTGCCAGCACCCTAGGAGGTCCCACCGGGGAGCTGTTTTTT. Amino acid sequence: CASTLGGPTGELFF.